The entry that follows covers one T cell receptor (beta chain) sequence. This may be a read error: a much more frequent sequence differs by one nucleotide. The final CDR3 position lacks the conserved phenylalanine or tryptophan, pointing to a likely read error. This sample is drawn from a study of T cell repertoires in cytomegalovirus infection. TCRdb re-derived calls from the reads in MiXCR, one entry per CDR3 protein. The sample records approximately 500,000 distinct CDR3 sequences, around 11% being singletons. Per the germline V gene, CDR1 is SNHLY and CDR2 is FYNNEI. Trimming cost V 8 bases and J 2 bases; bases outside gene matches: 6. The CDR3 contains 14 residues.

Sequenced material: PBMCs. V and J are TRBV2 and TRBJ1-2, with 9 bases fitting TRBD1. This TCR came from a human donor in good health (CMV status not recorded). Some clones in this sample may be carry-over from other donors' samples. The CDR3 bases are TGTGCCAGCTTTGGACAGGGGAAAAACTATGGCTACACCTCC. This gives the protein CASFGQGKNYGYTS.